This TCR beta chain derives from a study of blood T cell repertoires in COVID-19. The CDR3 extends over 15 amino acids. Germline trimming cut 3 bases from V and 4 bases from J; bases unmatched to any gene: 4. Germline V lookup: CDR1 SGHRS, CDR2 YFSETQ. The assay was immunoSEQ multiplex PCR, and TCRdb's table has in-frame clones only and misses some. This sample has tens of thousands of clones, with roughly 90% found just once. Input material: peripheral blood. The chain carries TRBV5-1 and TRBJ2-1; 10 bases align to TRBD1. The clonotype comes from a man between 60 and 75 years old with active COVID-19. CDR3 amino acids: CASSSTGGGYNEQFF. CDR3 DNA: TGCGCCAGCAGCTCGACAGGGGGCGGGTACAATGAGCAGTTCTTC.